These 22 T cell receptor beta chains share one sample of origin, sequenced in a study of cytomegalovirus exposure and HLA in healthy donors. The primer mix had 60 Vbeta and 13 Jbeta primers. Some clones are missing from TCRdb's copy, which holds only in-frame ones; the method was immunoSEQ multiplex PCR. Among roughly 170,000 clones, 70% to 85% were seen once, and the ten largest hold under 1.5%. Sequencing was performed on PBMCs. These receptors were obtained from a girl aged 2-10 years in good health and CMV-seropositive.

This sequence joins TRBV5-5 and TRBJ1-2, with 7 nucleotides matching TRBD1. The CDR3 extends over 15 amino acids. The germline V gene encodes CDR1 SGHKS and CDR2 YYEKEE (reference sequence). The V and J ends lost 4 bases and 7 bases, in that order; junction bases with no gene match: 13. The CDR3 DNA sequence: TGTGCCAGCAGCCAAAGTCTCCGGACAGGACGTGGCTACACCTTC. Its translation is CASSQSLRTGRGYTF.

This clone was counted a single time. The rearrangement uses TRBV4-2 and TRBJ2-3, with 8 bases fitting TRBD1. The CDR3 totals 17 residues. V lost 6 bases to trimming and J lost 3 bases; unmatched junction nucleotides: 14. Germline V lookup: CDR1 LGHNA, CDR2 YNFKEQ. The DNA for the CDR3 is TGTGCCAGCAGTCAGATCACAGGGGGAGTGGGGACAGATACGCAGTATTTT. This gives the protein CASSQITGGVGTDTQYF.

Written as DNA, the CDR3 is TGTGCCACCCTAGAGTGGGGGACAGGGGACACCGGGGAGCTGTTTTTT. Translation: CATLEWGTGDTGELFF. The rearrangement uses TRBV19 and TRBJ2-2, with 10 bases that match TRBD1. The trim removed 10 bases at V and 3 bases at J, leaving 11 bases unmatched. CDR1 is LNHDA and CDR2 is SQIVND in the germline V gene (reference sequence). This CDR3 is built from 16 residues.

This chain links TRBV27 with TRBJ2-3, with 7 bases identical to TRBD2. The junction had 18 bases not matched to a gene; V was cut back by 4 bases and J by 2 bases. Germline CDR1 is MNHEY and CDR2 is SMNVEV (reference sequence). This CDR3 is 19 amino acids long. CDR3 DNA sequence: TGTGCCAGCAGTTCACAACGCCAAGGGCTAGCGGTAAACACAGATACGCAGTATTTT. Protein sequence: CASSSQRQGLAVNTDTQYF.

V gene TRBV19 combines with J gene TRBJ1-1; D gene unclear. V lost 3 bases, J lost 0 bases, and 5 bases lay in between. Germline V gives CDR1 LNHDA, CDR2 SQIVND (reference sequence). This CDR3 contains 13 residues. As DNA, the CDR3 is TGTGCCAGTAGTATGGTAGTGAACACTGAAGCTTTCTTT. Amino acids: CASSMVVNTEAFF.

The rearrangement uses TRBV5-6 and TRBJ2-3; 11 bases are a match to TRBD2. The CDR3 totals 14 residues. Germline CDR1 SGHDT, CDR2 YYEEEE. With 3 bases clipped from V and 14 bases from J, the junction kept 11 bases outside the gene matches. The CDR3 sequence is CASSSPGTSGRVYF. The CDR3, as DNA: TGTGCCAGCAGCTCACCCGGGACTAGCGGTCGGGTGTATTTT.

CDR3 sequence (DNA): TGTGCCAGCAGCTTAACGGCTAGCGGGCGCTACGAGCAGTACTTC. Protein product: CASSLTASGRYEQYF. The V gene is TRBV7-3, the J gene TRBJ2-7; 8 bases align to TRBD2. CDR3 length: 15 amino acids. CDR1 is SGHTA, CDR2 FQGTGA, per germline. J was trimmed by 3 bases and V by 0 bases; bases with no gene match: 4.

V usage is TRBV5-8 and J usage is TRBJ2-7; D is perhaps TRBD1 (6 bases). V lost 4 bases to trimming and J lost 2 bases, with 16 bases between them. Germline values: CDR1 SGHTS, CDR2 YDEGEE. This CDR3 spans 15 amino acids. The CDR3 spells CASSLDRSVTYEQYF. The CDR3 coding sequence is TGTGCCAGCAGCCTTGACAGGAGTGTGACCTACGAGCAGTACTTC.

This clone was observed a handful of times. This sequence joins TRBV6-5 and TRBJ1-2; no clear D. Germline CDR1 is MNHEY and CDR2 is SVGAGI. The CDR3 is 12 amino acids. Trimming removed 7 bases from V and 8 bases from J, with 14 bases in between. As DNA, the CDR3 is TGTGCCAGCACGAGGCCTGGAGGGGGCTACACCTTC. This codes for CASTRPGGGYTF.

The CDR3 region has the DNA TGTGCCACCAGCAGAGGGGCAAGTAACACTGAAGCTTTCTTT. Translated: CATSRGASNTEAFF. This chain uses TRBV15 with TRBJ1-1, with D hard to call. This CDR3 has 14 amino acids. The V and J ends lost 1 base and 2 bases respectively, with 8 bases between them. The germline CDR1 and CDR2 sequences are LNHNV and YYDKDF (reference sequence).

The chain recombines TRBV6-5 with TRBJ2-3; 8 bases map to TRBD2. CDR1 is MNHEY and CDR2 is SVGAGI in the germline V gene. The CDR3 totals 14 residues. Losses at the gene ends were 5 bases for V and 3 bases for J; bases not matched to a gene: 4. The CDR3, as DNA: TGTGCCAGCAGTCCCGGGGGGGGGACAGATACGCAGTATTTT. It specifies CASSPGGGTDTQYF.

The chain employs TRBV10-3 and TRBJ2-3; weak D call: TRBD2 (8 bases). The CDR3 is made up of 16 amino acids. Germline CDR1 and CDR2: ENHRY and SYGVKD. Trimming removed 10 bases at V and 0 bases at J, with 20 bases between. The CDR3 DNA is TGTGCCACGCGCCGGGAGGGACAGACTAGCACAGATACGCAGTATTTT. Encoded protein: CATRREGQTSTDTQYF.

This chain links TRBV6-1 with TRBJ1-5; no firm D call. The CDR3 has 16 residues. Trimming took off 2 bases at V and 3 bases at J, with 14 bases between the two ends. Germline V gives CDR1 MNHNS, CDR2 SASEGT. CDR3 DNA sequence: TGTGCCAGCAGTGAAAACGAGGGAATACTCAATCAGCCCCAGCATTTT. The encoded protein is CASSENEGILNQPQHF.

This chain links TRBV19 with TRBJ2-7, with 13 bases lining up with TRBD2. The V and J ends lost 3 bases and 2 bases, in that order; junction bases with no gene match: 4. This CDR3 is 16 amino acids long. From germline, CDR1 is LNHDA and CDR2 SQIVND (reference sequence). The CDR3 spells CASSMGLAGTAYEQYF. DNA of the CDR3: TGTGCCAGTAGTATGGGACTAGCGGGAACGGCCTACGAGCAGTACTTC. The full variable domain, its missing parts supplied by reference TRBV19 and TRBJ2-7, is DGGITQSPKYLFRKEGQNVTLSCEQNLNHDAMYWYRQDPGQGLRLIYYSQIVNDFQKGDIAEGYSVSREKKESFPLTVTSAQKNPTAFYLCASSMGLAGTAYEQYFGPGTRLTVT.

V and J are TRBV19 and TRBJ2-1, with 11 bases that match TRBD2. With V trimmed by 3 bases and J by 5 bases, 3 bases remained unmatched. The CDR3 is 15 residues long. Looked up from germline, CDR1 is LNHDA and CDR2 is SQIVND (reference sequence). The CDR3 sequence: CASSIRSGGDNEQFF. DNA for the CDR3: TGTGCCAGTAGTATTCGTAGCGGGGGGGACAATGAGCAGTTCTTC.

V usage is TRBV19 and J usage is TRBJ1-5; D remains unclear. CDR3 size: 14 residues. V dropped 3 bases and J dropped 5 bases, with 11 bases sitting between them. CDR1 and CDR2 (germline): LNHDA, SQIVND (reference sequence). DNA for the CDR3: TGTGCCAGTAGTATGAGAGGGATCTATCAGCCCCAGCATTTT. Translated, it gives CASSMRGIYQPQHF.

The gene calls are TRBV11-2 and TRBJ1-1; possible D gene TRBD1, 5 bases. V gave up 1 base and J gave up 8 bases, with 11 bases separating them. The CDR3 extends over 13 amino acids. CDR1 is SGHAT and CDR2 is FQNNGV in the germline V gene. CDR3 nucleotides: TGTGCCAGCAGCTTAGGACAGCATGCCGAAGCTTTCTTT. Residues: CASSLGQHAEAFF.

V usage is TRBV28 and J usage is TRBJ2-6; TRBD2 might be the D (5 bases). The germline gives CDR1 MDHEN, CDR2 SYDVKM. The CDR3 length is 16 residues. The ends were cut back, 4 bases at V and 0 bases at J, with 10 bases in the middle. Written as DNA, the CDR3 is TGTGCCAGCAGTTATCGGACTTACTCTGGGGCCAACGTCCTGACTTTC. As protein: CASSYRTYSGANVLTF.

The rearrangement uses TRBV9 and TRBJ2-1; 7 bases are a match to TRBD2. CDR1 is SGDLS and CDR2 is YYNGEE in the germline V gene. The V and J ends lost 4 bases and 6 bases, in that order; junction bases with no gene match: 19. The CDR3 is 18 residues long. The CDR3 is CASSQWSAGPSNSNEQFF. CDR3 nucleotide sequence: TGTGCCAGCAGCCAGTGGTCAGCGGGGCCCTCGAACTCCAATGAGCAGTTCTTC.

The chain carries TRBV4-2 and TRBJ1-3; D is perhaps TRBD1 (6 bases). The CDR3 is 17 residues long. Germline V gene sequence: CDR1 LGHNA, CDR2 YNFKEQ. Trimming left V 2 bases short and J 0 bases short, with 14 bases between. The DNA for the CDR3 is TGTGCCAGCAGCCAAAGTACAGGGCCGAACTCTGGAAACACCATATATTTT. This encodes CASSQSTGPNSGNTIYF.

This chain connects TRBV5-4 to TRBJ2-1; 9 nucleotides match TRBD2. Germline CDR1 reads SGHNT; CDR2 reads YYREEE (reference sequence). V shed 4 bases and J 4 bases; nucleotides not matched to a gene: 6. CDR3 length: 15 amino acids. The CDR3 DNA reads as TGTGCCAGCAGCCCCTGGACTAGCGCTTACAATGAGCAGTTCTTC. Encoded protein: CASSPWTSAYNEQFF.

The rearrangement links TRBV5-4 to TRBJ2-7; tentatively, D is TRBD2 (6 bases). CDR1 and CDR2 from the germline V gene are SGHNT and YYREEE (reference sequence). The length of the CDR3 is 14 residues. Trimming stripped 3 bases from V and 3 bases from J, with 13 bases between. The CDR3 nucleotides read TGTGCCAGCAGCTATTCCGGGGGTGGCTACGAGCAGTACTTC. Its protein is CASSYSGGGYEQYF. Variable domain in full (rest from reference TRBV5-4 and TRBJ2-7): ETGVTQSPTHLIKTRGQQVTLRCSSQSGHNTVSWYQQALGQGPQFIFQYYREEENGRGNFPPRFSGLQFPNYSSELNVNALELDDSALYLCASSYSGGGYEQYFGPGTRLTVT.